The next 12 T cell receptor beta chains were all read from a single sample in a study of CXCR3-negative and CXCR3-positive naive CD8 T cells. Through 5' RACE with UMI labels, the TRB cDNA libraries were prepared. TCRdb reanalyzed the 5' RACE reads, giving one entry per CDR3 protein sequence and no DNA. In all, the sample yields 6,000 to 8,500 distinct CDR3 sequences. Sequencing was done on a sample of naive CXCR3- CD8+ T cells from blood. As to subset: CD45RO-CCR7+CD27+CD95- naive CD8+ T cells lacking CXCR3 (TNR3-). The receptors stem from a human donor in good health. Some clones in this sample may be carry-over from other donors' samples.

V is TRBV29-1 and J is TRBJ1-3; TCRdb calls TRBD1, which cannot be checked without DNA. The CDR3 is made up of 13 amino acids. Germline V CDR1 and CDR2: SQVTM, ANQGSEA. The CDR3 loop is CSVTPGAGNTIYF. Using reference TRBV29-1 and TRBJ1-3 for the parts outside the CDR3, the full variable domain is SAVISQKPSRDICQRGTSLTIQCQVDSQVTMMFWYRQQPGQSLTLIATANQGSEATYESGFVIDKFPISRPNLTFSTLTVSNMSPEDSSIYLCSVTPGAGNTIYFGEGSWLTVV.

CDR3 sequence: CSARLAGGAYEQYF. The V gene is TRBV29-1, the J gene TRBJ2-7; as DNA is missing, the TRBD2 call by TCRdb cannot be tested. This CDR3 comprises 14 residues. The germline gives CDR1 SQVTM, CDR2 ANQGSEA.

The CDR3: CASSPDGNERYF. The rearrangement uses TRBV12-3 or TRBV12-4 and TRBJ2-7; with no DNA, the TCRdb D assignment of TRBD1 cannot be verified. The CDR3 has 12 amino acids.

The chain carries TRBV7-3 and TRBJ2-5. The CDR3 has 13 residues. In germline, CDR1 is SGHTA, CDR2 FQGTGA. The CDR3 is CASSPNMLETQYF.

This chain links TRBV28 with TRBJ1-5. Germline V gene sequence: CDR1 MDHEN, CDR2 SYDVKM. The CDR3 sequence is 14 residues long. The CDR3 loop reads CASNDLGKDQPQHF.

V is TRBV6-2 or TRBV6-3 and J is TRBJ2-7; TCRdb's D call of TRBD2 is untestable without DNA. Germline V lookup: CDR1 MNHEY, CDR2 SVGEGT. The CDR3 loop spans 11 amino acids. The CDR3 spells CASSGLNEQYF.

This chain uses TRBV20-1 with TRBJ2-1; TCRdb selects TRBD1, and the lack of DNA leaves this call unchecked. Germline V gene lookup returns CDR1 DFQATT and CDR2 SNEGSKA (reference sequence). CDR3 size: 14 residues. CDR3: CSVAPGGSYNEQFF.

The J gene is TRBJ2-1, the V gene TRBV6-2 or TRBV6-3. This CDR3 has 11 amino acids. CDR1 and CDR2 from the germline V gene are MNHEY and SVGEGT. The CDR3: CASGYYNEQFF.

The J gene is TRBJ1-3, the V gene TRBV9; TCRdb's D gene call, TRBD1, goes unchecked for lack of DNA. CDR3 length equals 15 residues. Germline V gives CDR1 SGDLS, CDR2 YYNGEE. CDR3 loop: CASSSPGSSGNTIYF.

The chain couples TRBV10-3 to TRBJ1-5; TCRdb's D call, TRBD1, is unchecked because there is no DNA. Germline CDR1 ENHRY, CDR2 SYGVKD. This CDR3 has 15 residues. The CDR3 is CAISDAGQPNQPQHF.

The V call is TRBV29-1, the J call TRBJ2-3; there is no DNA to check the TCRdb D call of TRBD2. Germline CDR1 and CDR2: SQVTM and ANQGSEA. The CDR3 totals 14 residues. CDR3 in amino acids: CSGVGTRSTDTQYF.

This clonotype is identified as medium-sized (0.01 to 0.1%) from frequency. V is TRBV29-1 and J is TRBJ2-7; TCRdb picks TRBD2, but there is no DNA to check that call. The CDR3 is 15 amino acids. Germline V lookup: CDR1 SQVTM, CDR2 ANQGSEA. The CDR3 spells CSVELAGGPNYEQYF.